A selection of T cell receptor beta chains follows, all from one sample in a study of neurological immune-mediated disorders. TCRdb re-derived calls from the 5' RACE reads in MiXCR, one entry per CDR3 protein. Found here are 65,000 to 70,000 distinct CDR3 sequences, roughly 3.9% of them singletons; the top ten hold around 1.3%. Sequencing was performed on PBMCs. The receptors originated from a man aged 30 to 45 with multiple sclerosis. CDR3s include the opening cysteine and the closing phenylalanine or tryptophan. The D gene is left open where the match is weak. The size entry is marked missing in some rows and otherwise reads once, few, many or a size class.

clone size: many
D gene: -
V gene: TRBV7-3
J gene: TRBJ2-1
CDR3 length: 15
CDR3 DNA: TGTGCCAGCAGCTTATCGGGGGACTCCTACAATGAGCAGTTCTTC
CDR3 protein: CASSLSGDSYNEQFF

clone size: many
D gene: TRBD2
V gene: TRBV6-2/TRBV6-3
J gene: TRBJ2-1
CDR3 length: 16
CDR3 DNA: TGTGCCAGCAGTCGACTAGCGGGGGGAGAAAACAATGAGCAGTTCTTC
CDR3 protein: CASSRLAGGENNEQFF

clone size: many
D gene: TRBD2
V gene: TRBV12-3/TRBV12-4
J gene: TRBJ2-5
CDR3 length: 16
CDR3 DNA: TGTGCCAGCAGTACTGGACTAGCGGGGGGCAGGGAGACCCAGTACTTC
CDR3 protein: CASSTGLAGGRETQYF

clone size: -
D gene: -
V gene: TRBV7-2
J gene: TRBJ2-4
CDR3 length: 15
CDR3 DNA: TGTGCCAGCAGCAATAATTTAATAGCCAAAAACATTCAGTACTTC
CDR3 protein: CASSNNLIAKNIQYF

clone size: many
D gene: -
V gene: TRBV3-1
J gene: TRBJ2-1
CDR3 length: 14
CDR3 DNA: TGTGCCAGCAGCCCCCCCGCCTCCTACAATGAGCAGTTCTTC
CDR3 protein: CASSPPASYNEQFF

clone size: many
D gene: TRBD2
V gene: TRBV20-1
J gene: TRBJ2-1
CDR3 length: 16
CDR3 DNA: TGCAGTGCTAGAGATCAACTAGCGGGGTCCTACAATGAGCAGTTCTTC
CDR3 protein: CSARDQLAGSYNEQFF

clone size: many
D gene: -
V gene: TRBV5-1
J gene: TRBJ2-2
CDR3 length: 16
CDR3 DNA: TGCGCCAGCAGCTTTGCACTAGCTCTGAACACCGGGGAGCTGTTTTTT
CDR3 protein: CASSFALALNTGELFF

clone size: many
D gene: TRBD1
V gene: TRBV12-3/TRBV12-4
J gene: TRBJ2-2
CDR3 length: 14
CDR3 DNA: TGTGCCAGCAGCTGGGACAGGGCAGGCGGGGAGCTGTTTTTT
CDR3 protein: CASSWDRAGGELFF

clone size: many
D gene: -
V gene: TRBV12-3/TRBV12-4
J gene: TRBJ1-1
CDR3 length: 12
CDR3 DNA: TGTGCCAGCAGCGTGGCGGGCACTGAAGCTTTCTTT
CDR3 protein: CASSVAGTEAFF

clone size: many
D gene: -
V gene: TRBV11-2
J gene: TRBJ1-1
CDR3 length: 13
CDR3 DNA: TGTGCCAGCAGCTTAGAGAGAGGCACTGAAGCTTTCTTT
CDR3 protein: CASSLERGTEAFF

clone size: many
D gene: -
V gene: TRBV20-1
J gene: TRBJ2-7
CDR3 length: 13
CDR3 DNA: TGCAGTGCTAGAGGAACATCAGACTCCGAGCAGTACTTC
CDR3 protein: CSARGTSDSEQYF

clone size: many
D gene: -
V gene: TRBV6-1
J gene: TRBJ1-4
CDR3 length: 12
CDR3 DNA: TGTGCCAGCGGGGTCAGCGGTGAAAAACTGTTTTTT
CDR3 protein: CASGVSGEKLFF

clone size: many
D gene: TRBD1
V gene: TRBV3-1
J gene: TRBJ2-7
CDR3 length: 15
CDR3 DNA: TGTGCCAGCAGCCCGGGACAGGGGAGAACCTACGAGCAGTACTTC
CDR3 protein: CASSPGQGRTYEQYF

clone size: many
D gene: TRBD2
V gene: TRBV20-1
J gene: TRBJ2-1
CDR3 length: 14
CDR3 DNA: TGCAGTGCTACTAGCGGGGGCCATTACAATGAGCAGTTCTTC
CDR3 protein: CSATSGGHYNEQFF

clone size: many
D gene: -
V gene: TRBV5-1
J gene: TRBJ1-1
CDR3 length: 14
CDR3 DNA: TGCGCCAGCAGCTTGGGGGCGCTGAACACTGAAGCTTTCTTT
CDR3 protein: CASSLGALNTEAFF

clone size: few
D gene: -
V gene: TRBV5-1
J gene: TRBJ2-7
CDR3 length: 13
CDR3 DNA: TGCGCCAGCAGCTTGAAAAAACCCGACGAGCAGTACTTC
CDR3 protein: CASSLKKPDEQYF

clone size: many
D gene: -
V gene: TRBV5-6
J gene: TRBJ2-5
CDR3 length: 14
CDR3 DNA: TGTGCCAGCAGCTTCGGGACTCTCCAAGAGACCCAGTACTTC
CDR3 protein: CASSFGTLQETQYF

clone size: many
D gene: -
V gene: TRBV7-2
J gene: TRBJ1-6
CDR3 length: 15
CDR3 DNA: TGTGCCAGCAGCTTAGGCAGGCATAATAATTCACCCCTCCACTTT
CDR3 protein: CASSLGRHNNSPLHF

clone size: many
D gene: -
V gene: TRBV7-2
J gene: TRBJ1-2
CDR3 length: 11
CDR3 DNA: TGTGCCAGCAGCCCACATTATGGCTACACCTTC
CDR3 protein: CASSPHYGYTF

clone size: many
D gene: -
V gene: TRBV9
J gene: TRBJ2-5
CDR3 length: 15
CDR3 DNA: TGTGCCAGCAGCGCCCAAACGCGTCGAGGCGAGACCCAGTACTTC
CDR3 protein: CASSAQTRRGETQYF

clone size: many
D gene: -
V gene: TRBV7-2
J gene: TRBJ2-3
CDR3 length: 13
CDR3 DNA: TGTGCCAGCACGACTTCGTTCGCAGATACGCAGTATTTT
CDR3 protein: CASTTSFADTQYF

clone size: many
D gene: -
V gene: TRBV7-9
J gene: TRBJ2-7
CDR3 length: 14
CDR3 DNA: TGTGCCAGCAGCACACCGGTGACAAACTACGAGCAGTACTTC
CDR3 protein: CASSTPVTNYEQYF

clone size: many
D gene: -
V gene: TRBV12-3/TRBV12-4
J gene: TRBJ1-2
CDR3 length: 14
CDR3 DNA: TGTGCCAGCAGCCGCCGAGTGGAGGGAGGGGGCTACACCTTC
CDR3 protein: CASSRRVEGGGYTF

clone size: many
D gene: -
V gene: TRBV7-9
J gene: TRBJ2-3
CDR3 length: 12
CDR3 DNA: TGTGCCAGCAGCGCGGACACAGATACGCAGTATTTT
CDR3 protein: CASSADTDTQYF

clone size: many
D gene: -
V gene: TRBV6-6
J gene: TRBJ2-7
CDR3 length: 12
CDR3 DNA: TGTGCCAGCAGCTTAGGGATCGACGAGCAGTACTTC
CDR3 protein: CASSLGIDEQYF

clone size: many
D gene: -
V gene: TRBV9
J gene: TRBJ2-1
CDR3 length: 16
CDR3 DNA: TGTGCCAGCAGCGTATCCGGGACCGCTATCCCCAATGAGCAGTTCTTC
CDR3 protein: CASSVSGTAIPNEQFF

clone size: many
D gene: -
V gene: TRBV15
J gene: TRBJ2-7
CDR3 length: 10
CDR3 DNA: TGTGCCACCCTTCTTGGCGAGCAGTACTTC
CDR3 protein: CATLLGEQYF

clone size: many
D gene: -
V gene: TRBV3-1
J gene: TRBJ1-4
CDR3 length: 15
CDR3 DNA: TGTGCCAGCAGCCCAGGAGGGGGATTCAATGAAAAACTGTTTTTT
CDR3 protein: CASSPGGGFNEKLFF

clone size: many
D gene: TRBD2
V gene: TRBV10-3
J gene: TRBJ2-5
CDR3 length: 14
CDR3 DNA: TGTGCCATCAGCTCGGGACTAGCCCAAGAGACCCAGTACTTC
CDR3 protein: CAISSGLAQETQYF

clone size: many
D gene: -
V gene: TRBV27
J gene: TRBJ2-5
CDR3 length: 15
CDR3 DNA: TGTGCCAGCAGTTTACGGCCAAACTCGAGGGAGACCCAGTACTTC
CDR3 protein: CASSLRPNSRETQYF

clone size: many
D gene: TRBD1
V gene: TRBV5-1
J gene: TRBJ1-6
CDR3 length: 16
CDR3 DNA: TGCGCCAGCAGCATCGGACAGGATTGGGGTAATTCACCCCTCCACTTT
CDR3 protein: CASSIGQDWGNSPLHF

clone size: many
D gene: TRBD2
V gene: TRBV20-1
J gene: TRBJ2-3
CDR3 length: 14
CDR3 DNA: TGCAGTGCTATCGGCGGCGGGGGGGGAGATACGCAGTATTTT
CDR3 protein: CSAIGGGGGDTQYF

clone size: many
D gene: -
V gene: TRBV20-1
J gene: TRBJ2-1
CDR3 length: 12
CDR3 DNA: TGCAGTGCTCCTATTGGGAGCACGCTACAGTTCTTC
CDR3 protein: CSAPIGSTLQFF

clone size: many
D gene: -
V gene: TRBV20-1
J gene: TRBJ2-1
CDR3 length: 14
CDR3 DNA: TGCAGTGCAACCGGGACACGGGGTTACAATGAGCAGTTCTTC
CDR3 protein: CSATGTRGYNEQFF

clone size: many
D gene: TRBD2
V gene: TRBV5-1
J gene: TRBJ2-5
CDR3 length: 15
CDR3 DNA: TGCGCCAGCAGCTTGGCTTCTCAGGGAGGGGAGACCCAGTACTTC
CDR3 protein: CASSLASQGGETQYF

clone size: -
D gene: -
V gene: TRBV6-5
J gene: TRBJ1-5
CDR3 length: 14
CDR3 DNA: TGTGCCAGCAGTTCGGGACGGAGGACTCAGCCCCAGCATTTT
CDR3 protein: CASSSGRRTQPQHF

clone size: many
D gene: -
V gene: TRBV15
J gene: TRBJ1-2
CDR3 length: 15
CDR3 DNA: TGTGCCACCAGCAGAGATAATTCACGGACGGGGGGCTACACCTTC
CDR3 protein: CATSRDNSRTGGYTF

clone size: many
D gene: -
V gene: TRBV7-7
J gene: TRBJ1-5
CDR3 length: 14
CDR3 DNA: TGTGCCAGCAGCTCCCCCTATTGCAATCAGCCCCAGCATTTT
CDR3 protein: CASSSPYCNQPQHF

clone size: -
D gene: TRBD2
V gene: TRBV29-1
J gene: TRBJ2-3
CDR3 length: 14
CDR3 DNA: TGCAGCGTTACTAGCGGGGATACAGGAGATACGCAGTATTTT
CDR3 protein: CSVTSGDTGDTQYF

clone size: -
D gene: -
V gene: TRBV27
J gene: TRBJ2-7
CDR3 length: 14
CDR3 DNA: TGTGCCATCGTACCCCGGGAAGGATACTACGAGCAGTACTTC
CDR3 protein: CAIVPREGYYEQYF

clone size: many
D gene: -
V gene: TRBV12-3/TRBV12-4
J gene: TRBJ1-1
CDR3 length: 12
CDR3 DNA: TGTGCCAGCAGTTCTGGGAACACTGAAGCTTTCTTT
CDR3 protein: CASSSGNTEAFF

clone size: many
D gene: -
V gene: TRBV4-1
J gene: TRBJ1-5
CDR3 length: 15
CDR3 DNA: TGCGCCAGCAGCCAAGACAGAGATGGTAATCAGCCCCAGAATTTT
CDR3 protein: CASSQDRDGNQPQNF

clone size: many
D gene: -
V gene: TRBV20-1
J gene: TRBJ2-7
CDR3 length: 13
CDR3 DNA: TGCAGTGCCCTCCCGCCAGGACTCTACGAGCAGTACTTC
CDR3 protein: CSALPPGLYEQYF

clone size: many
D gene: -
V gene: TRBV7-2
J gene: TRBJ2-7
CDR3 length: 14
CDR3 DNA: TGTAACCCTAAGCGGGACAGGCTTTCCTACGAGCAGTACTTC
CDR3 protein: CNPKRDRLSYEQYF

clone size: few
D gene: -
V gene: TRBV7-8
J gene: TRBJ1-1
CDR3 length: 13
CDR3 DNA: TGTGTATGCACGGGGGCTCGGAACACTGAAGCTTTCTTT
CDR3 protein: CVCTGARNTEAFF

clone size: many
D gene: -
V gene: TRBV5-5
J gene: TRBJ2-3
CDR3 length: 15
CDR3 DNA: TGTGCCAGCAGCAACACCGGACACCGCACAGATACGCAGTATTTT
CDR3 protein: CASSNTGHRTDTQYF

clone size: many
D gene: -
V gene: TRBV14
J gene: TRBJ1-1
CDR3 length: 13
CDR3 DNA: TGTGCCAGCAGGTACAGGGAGAACACTGAAGCTTTCTTT
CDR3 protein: CASRYRENTEAFF

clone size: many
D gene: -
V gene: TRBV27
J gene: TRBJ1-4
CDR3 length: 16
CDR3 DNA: TGTGCCAGCAGTTTAGGTTTCGGGCGCCGGGATGAAAAACTGTTTTTT
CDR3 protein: CASSLGFGRRDEKLFF

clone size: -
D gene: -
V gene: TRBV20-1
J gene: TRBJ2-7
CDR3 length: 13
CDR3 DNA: TGCAGTGCCAGGGGAACAGGATACTACGAGCAGTACTTC
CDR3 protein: CSARGTGYYEQYF

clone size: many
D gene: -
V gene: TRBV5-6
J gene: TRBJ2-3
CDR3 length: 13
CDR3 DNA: TGTGCCAGCAGCGTAAAGGGAACAGATACGCAGTATTTT
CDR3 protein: CASSVKGTDTQYF

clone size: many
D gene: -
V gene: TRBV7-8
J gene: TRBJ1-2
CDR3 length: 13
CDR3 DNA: TGTGCCAGCAGCCCAGTCCGGGGGTTCGGCTACACCTTC
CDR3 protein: CASSPVRGFGYTF